Sequencing of this T cell receptor beta chain was carried out in a study of T cell repertoires in cytomegalovirus infection. TCRdb re-derived calls from the reads in MiXCR, one entry per CDR3 protein. Of hundreds of thousands of distinct CDR3 sequences listed, 30% to 40% are singletons. This clonotype was seen only once. This CDR3 spans 15 amino acids. Germline values: CDR1 ENHRY, CDR2 SYGVKD. V was cut by 4 bases and J by 2 bases, with 13 bases left in between. This TCR was sampled from a human donor in good health (CMV status not recorded). Some clones in this sample may be carry-over from other donors' samples. The sequenced sample was PBMCs. The chain combines TRBV10-3 with TRBJ2-3; D remains unclear. CDR3 sequence: CAISGRSVVTDTQYF. The CDR3 DNA sequence: TGTGCCATCAGTGGTAGGTCTGTGGTCACAGATACGCAGTATTTT.